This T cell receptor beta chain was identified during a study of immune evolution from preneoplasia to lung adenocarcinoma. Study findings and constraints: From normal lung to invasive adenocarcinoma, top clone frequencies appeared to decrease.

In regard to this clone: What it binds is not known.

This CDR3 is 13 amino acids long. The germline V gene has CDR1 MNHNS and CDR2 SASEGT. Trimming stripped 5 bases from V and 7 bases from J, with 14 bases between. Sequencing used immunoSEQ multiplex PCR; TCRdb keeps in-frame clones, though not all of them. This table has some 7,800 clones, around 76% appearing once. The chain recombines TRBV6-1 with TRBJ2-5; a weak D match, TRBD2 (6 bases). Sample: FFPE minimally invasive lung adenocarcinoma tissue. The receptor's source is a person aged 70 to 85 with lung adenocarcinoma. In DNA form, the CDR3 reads TGTGCCAGCAGTACGACGGTGGGGGGGACCCAGTACTTC. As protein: CASSTTVGGTQYF.